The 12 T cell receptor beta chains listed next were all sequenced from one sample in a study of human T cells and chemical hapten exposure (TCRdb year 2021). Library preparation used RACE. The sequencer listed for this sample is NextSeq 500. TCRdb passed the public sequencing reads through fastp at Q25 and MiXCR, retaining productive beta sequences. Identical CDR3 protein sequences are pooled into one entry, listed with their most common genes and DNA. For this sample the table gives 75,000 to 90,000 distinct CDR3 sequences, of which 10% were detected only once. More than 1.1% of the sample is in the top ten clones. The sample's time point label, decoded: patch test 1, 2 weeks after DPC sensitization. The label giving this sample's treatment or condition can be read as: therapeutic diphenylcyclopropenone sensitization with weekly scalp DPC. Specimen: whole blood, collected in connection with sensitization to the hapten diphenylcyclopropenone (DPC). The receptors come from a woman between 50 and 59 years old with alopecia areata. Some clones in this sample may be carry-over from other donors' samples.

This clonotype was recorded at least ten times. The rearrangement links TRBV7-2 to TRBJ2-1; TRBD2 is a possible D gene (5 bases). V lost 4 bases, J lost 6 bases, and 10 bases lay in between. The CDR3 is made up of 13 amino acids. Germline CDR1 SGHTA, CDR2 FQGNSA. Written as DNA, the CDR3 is TGTGCCAGCAGCTCCCGGACTCGCAATGAGCAGTTCTTC. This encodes CASSSRTRNEQFF.

The DNA for the CDR3 is TGTGCCAGCCGATCGGGCGGAGCGGGGTACCAAGAGACCCAGTACTTC. Its translation: CASRSGGAGYQETQYF. This sequence joins TRBV28 and TRBJ2-5, with 7 nucleotides matching TRBD2. Looked up from germline, CDR1 is MDHEN and CDR2 is SYDVKM. V lost 8 bases, J lost 0 bases, and 12 bases stayed unmatched. This CDR3 has 16 amino acids.

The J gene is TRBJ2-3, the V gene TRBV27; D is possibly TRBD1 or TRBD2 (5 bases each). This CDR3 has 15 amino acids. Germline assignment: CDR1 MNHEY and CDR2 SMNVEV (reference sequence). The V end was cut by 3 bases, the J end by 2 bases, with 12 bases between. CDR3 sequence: CASSFEGHLTDTQYF. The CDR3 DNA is TGTGCCAGCAGTTTTGAGGGGCACCTCACAGATACGCAGTATTTT.

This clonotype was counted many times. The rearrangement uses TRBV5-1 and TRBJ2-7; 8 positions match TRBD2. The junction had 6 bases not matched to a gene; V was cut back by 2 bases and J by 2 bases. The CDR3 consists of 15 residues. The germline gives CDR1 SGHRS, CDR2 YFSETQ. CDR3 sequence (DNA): TGCGCCAGCAGCTTTTCTAGCGGGTACACCTACGAGCAGTACTTC. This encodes CASSFSSGYTYEQYF.

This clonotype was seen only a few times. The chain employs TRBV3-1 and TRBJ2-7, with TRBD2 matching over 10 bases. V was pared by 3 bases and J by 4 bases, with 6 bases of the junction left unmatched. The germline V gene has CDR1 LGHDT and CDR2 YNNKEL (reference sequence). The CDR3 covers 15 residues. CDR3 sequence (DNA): TGTGCCAGCAGCCAGAGGACTAGCGGAGAATACGAGCAGTACTTC. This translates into CASSQRTSGEYEQYF.

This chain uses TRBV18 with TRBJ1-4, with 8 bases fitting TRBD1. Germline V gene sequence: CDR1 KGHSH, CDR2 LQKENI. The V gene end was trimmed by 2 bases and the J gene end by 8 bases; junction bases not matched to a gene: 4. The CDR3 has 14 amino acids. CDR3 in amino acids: CASSPSRGREKLFF. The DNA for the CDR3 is TGTGCCAGCTCACCATCCAGGGGGCGAGAAAAACTGTTTTTT.

The CDR3 DNA reads TGCGCCAGCTCGACAGGGAACACTGAAGCTTTCTTT. This codes for CASSTGNTEAFF. This rearrangement joins TRBV10-2 to TRBJ1-1; D perhaps matches TRBD1 (6 bases). The CDR3 has 12 amino acids. Deletions cut 8 bases from V and 1 base from J, with 8 bases between. Germline CDR1 reads WSHSY; CDR2 reads SAAADI.

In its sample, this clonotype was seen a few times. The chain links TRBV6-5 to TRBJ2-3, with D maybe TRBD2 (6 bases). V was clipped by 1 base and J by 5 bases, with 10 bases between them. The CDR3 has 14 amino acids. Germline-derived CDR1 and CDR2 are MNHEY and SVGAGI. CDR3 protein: CASSYWGGGDTQYF. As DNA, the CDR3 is TGTGCCAGCAGTTACTGGGGAGGAGGAGATACGCAGTATTTT.

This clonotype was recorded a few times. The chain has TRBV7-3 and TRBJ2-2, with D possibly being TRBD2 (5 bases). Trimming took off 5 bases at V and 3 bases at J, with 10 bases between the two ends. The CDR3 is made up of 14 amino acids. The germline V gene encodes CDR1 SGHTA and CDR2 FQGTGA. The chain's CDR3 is CASSPPGDTGELFF. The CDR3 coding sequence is TGTGCCAGCAGCCCCCCCGGGGACACCGGGGAGCTGTTTTTT.

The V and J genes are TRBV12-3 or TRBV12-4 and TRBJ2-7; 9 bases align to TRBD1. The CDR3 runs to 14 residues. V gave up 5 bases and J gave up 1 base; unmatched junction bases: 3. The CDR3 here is CASSQDRGSYEQYF. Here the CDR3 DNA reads TGTGCCAGCAGTCAGGACAGGGGATCCTACGAGCAGTACTTC.

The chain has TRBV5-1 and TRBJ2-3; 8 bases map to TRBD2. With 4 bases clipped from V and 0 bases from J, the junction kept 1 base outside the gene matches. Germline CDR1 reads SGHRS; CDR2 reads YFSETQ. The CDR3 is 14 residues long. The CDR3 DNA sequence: TGCGCCAGCAGCCAGCGGGAGAGCACAGATACGCAGTATTTT. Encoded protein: CASSQRESTDTQYF.

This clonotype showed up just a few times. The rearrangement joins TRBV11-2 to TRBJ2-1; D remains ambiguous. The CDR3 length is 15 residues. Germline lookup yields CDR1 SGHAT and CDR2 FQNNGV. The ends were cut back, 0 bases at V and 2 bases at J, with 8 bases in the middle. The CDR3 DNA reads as TGTGCCAGCAGCTTAGAGGGCGGCGCCTACAATGAGCAGTTCTTC. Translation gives CASSLEGGAYNEQFF.